These 10 T cell receptor beta chains came from one sample sequenced in a study of T cells expressing NK-cell markers. One entry per CDR3 protein, without DNA, is what TCRdb gives after re-calling the 5' RACE reads. Recorded for this sample: fewer than 400,000 distinct CDR3 sequences. Material for sequencing was blood T cells: a sorted CD56 or NKG2C T cell subset, CD4+ or CD8+ T cells, or bulk PBMC T cells (not recorded which). These TCRs come from a woman in her forties or fifties in good health.

V is TRBV10-2 and J is TRBJ2-1; TCRdb lists TRBD1, though no DNA is available to test this call. Germline loops: CDR1 WSHSY, CDR2 SAAADI. The CDR3 has 13 residues. The CDR3 region is CATPKGQGNEQFF.

CDR3 sequence: CASSHLSTEAFF. The rearrangement links TRBV6-1 to TRBJ1-1. This CDR3 spans 12 amino acids. CDR1 and CDR2 from the germline V gene are MNHNS and SASEGT.

V is TRBV19 and J is TRBJ2-1; the TCRdb call, TRBD1, lacks DNA for checking. CDR1 is LNHDA and CDR2 is SQIVND in the germline V gene (reference sequence). The CDR3 runs to 15 residues. The CDR3 sequence: CASSLRDRSYNEQFF.

V usage is TRBV6-5 and J usage is TRBJ2-7. The length of the CDR3 is 13 residues. CDR1 and CDR2 (germline): MNHEY, SVGAGI. The CDR3 reads CASSYSGFYEQYF.

This rearrangement joins TRBV29-1 to TRBJ2-7; TCRdb designates TRBD1, a call that cannot be tested without DNA. CDR3 size: 15 residues. Germline CDR1 and CDR2: SQVTM and ANQGSEA. CDR3 protein: CSVDSRGQTNDEQYF.

The rearrangement links TRBV12-3 or TRBV12-4 to TRBJ2-1; the TCRdb D gene call, TRBD2, has no DNA to confirm it. This CDR3 region has 20 residues. CDR3 loop: CASSYTLAGVRGHSADEQFF.

This chain connects TRBV11-2 to TRBJ1-1; the D gene TCRdb calls, TRBD1, cannot be checked with no DNA. CDR1 and CDR2 (germline): SGHAT, FQNNGV. The CDR3 contains 14 residues. Here the CDR3 reads CASSLETGRTEAFF.

The chain couples TRBV11-2 to TRBJ2-1. The CDR3 extends over 13 amino acids. CDR1 is SGHAT, CDR2 FQNNGV, per germline. CDR3 loop: CASSPTAYNEQFF.

This sequence joins TRBV6-6 and TRBJ2-7; TCRdb returns TRBD1, unconfirmable since there is no DNA. The CDR3 extends over 15 amino acids. Germline CDR1 MNHNY, CDR2 SVGAGI (reference sequence). The CDR3 sequence is CASSALGQGSYEQYF.

V is TRBV6-5 and J is TRBJ2-1; there is no DNA to check the TCRdb D call of TRBD1. Germline CDR1 is MNHEY and CDR2 is SVGAGI. The CDR3 totals 13 residues. CDR3 protein: CASRRQGAGEQFF.